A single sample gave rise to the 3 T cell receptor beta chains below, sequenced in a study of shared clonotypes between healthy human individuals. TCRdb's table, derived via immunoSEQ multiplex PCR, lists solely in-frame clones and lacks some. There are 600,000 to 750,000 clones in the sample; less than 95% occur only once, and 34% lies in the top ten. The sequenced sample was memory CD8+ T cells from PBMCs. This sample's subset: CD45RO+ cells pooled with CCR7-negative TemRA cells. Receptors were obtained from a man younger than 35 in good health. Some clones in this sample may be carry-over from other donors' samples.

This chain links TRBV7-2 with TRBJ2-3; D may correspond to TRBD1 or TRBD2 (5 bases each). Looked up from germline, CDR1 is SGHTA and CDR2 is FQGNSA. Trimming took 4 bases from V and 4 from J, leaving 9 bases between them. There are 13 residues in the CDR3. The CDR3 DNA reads TGTGCCAGCAGCTACGGGGCCCCAGATACGCAGTATTTT. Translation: CASSYGAPDTQYF.

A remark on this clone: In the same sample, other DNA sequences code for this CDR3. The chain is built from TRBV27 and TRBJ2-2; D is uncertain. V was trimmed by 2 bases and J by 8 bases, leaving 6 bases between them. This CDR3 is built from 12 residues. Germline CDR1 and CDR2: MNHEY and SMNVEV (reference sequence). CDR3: CASSLMAGELFF. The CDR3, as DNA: TGTGCCAGCAGTTTAATGGCTGGGGAGCTGTTTTTT.

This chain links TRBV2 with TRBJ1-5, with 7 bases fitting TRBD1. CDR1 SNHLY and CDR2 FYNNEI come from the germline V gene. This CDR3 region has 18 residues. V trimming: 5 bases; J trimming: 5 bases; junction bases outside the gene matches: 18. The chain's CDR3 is CASSYRLGSDRVDQPQHF. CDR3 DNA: TGTGCCAGCAGTTATCGGTTGGGGTCTGACAGGGTCGATCAGCCCCAGCATTTT.